This TCR beta chain was profiled in a study of T cell responses to AZD1222 COVID-19 vaccine. Overall study findings and caveats: Nearly half of spike-specific TCRs reportedly target variant regions that are unmutated in the B.1.351 and B.1.1.7 variants. Mostly white British, mostly female donors; authors suggested clonal diversity may be underestimated. Of the AZD1222 recipients, only five to seven were seropositive at baseline.

In the case of this clone: Its matching antigen is unknown.

Germline V gene lookup returns CDR1 MNHEY and CDR2 SMNVEV (reference sequence). This CDR3 is built from 17 residues. V lost 7 bases, J lost 0 bases, and 16 bases lay in between. Assay: immunoSEQ multiplex PCR; the TCRdb copy retains only in-frame clones and omits some. The sample contains under 150,000 clones, nearly 90% of which appear only once. This TCR was sampled from an adult who received the AZD1222 COVID-19 vaccine. The chain joins TRBV27 to TRBJ1-6; a weak D match, TRBD1 (6 bases). Sequencing was performed on peripheral blood, taken 28 days after the second AZD1222 dose. CDR3 DNA: TGTGCCAGCAAATCCAGACAGGCAAGCTCCTATAATTCACCCCTCCACTTT. Translated: CASKSRQASSYNSPLHF.